The TCR beta chain under discussion was sequenced for a study of metastatic and nonmetastatic thyroid tumors. The V gene's germline CDR1 is SGDLS and CDR2 YYNGEE. CDR3 size: 14 residues. Treatment of any kind had been given to no patient before thyroid surgery. Note on this clone: This may be a read error, as it is one base from a much larger clone.

TCRdb ran MiXCR on the PCR reads. The sample has tens of thousands of clones; about 24% are singletons. This sequence joins TRBV9 and TRBJ1-2; D ambiguous. The sequencing input was tumor tissue. The receptor comes from a male donor with papillary thyroid cancer or a benign thyroid nodule (not recorded which). Some clones in this sample may be carry-over from other donors' samples. The CDR3 bases are TGTGCCAGCAGCGTAGGGGTTTCTAACTATAGCTACACCTTC. This encodes CASSVGVSNYSYTF.